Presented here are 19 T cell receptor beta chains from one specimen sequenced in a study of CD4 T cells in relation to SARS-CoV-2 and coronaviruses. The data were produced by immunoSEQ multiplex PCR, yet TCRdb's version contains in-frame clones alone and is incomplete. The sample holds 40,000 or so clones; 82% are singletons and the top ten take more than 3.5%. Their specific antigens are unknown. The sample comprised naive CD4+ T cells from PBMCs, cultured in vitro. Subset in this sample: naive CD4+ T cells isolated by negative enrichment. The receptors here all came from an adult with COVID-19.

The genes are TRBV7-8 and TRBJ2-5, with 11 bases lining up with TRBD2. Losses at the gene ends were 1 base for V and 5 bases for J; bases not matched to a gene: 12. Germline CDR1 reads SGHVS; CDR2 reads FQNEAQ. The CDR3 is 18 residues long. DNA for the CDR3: TGTGCCAGCAGCTTAGAAAACTTAGCGGGAGGGCCCGGTGAGACCCAGTACTTC. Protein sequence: CASSLENLAGGPGETQYF.

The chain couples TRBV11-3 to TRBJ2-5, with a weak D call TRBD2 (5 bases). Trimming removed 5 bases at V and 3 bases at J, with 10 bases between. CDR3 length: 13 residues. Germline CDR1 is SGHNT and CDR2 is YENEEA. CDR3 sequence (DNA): TGTGCCAGCAGCCCACGGGGAAAAGAGACCCAGTACTTC. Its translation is CASSPRGKETQYF.

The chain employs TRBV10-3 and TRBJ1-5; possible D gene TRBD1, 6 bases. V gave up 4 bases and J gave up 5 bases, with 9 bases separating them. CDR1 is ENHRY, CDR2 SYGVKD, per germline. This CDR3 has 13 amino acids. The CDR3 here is CAISGTADQPQHF. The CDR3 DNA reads TGTGCCATCAGTGGGACAGCGGATCAGCCCCAGCATTTT.

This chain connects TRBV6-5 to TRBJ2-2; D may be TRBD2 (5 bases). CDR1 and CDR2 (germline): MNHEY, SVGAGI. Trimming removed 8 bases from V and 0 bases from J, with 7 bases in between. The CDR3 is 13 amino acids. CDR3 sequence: CASQDSNTGELFF. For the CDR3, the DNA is TGTGCCAGCCAGGACTCGAACACCGGGGAGCTGTTTTTT.

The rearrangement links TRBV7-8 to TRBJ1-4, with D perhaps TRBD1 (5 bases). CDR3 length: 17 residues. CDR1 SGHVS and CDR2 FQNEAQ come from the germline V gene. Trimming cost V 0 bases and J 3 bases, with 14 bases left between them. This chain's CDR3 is CASSLAGTGRSNEKLFF. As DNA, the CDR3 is TGTGCCAGCAGCTTAGCGGGGACCGGACGGTCTAATGAAAAACTGTTTTTT.

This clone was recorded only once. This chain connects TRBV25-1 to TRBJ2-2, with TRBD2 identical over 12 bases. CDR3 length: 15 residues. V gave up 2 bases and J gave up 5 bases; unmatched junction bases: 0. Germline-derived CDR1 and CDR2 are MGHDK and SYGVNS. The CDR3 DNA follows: TGTGCCAGCAGTGAACTAGCGGGAGGGACCGGGGAGCTGTTTTTT. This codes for CASSELAGGTGELFF.

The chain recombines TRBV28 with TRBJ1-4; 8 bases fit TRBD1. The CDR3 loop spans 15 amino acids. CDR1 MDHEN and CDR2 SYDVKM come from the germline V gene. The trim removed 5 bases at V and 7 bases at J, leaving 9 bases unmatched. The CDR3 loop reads CASSGQGAPGEKLFF. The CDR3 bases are TGTGCCAGCAGTGGGCAGGGGGCGCCCGGTGAAAAACTGTTTTTT.

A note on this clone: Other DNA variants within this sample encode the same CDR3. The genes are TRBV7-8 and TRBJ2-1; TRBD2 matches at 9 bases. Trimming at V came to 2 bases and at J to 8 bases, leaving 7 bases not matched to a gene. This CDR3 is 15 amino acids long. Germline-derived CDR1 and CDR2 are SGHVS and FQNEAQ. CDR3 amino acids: CASSLNSGSMDEQFF. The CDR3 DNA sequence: TGTGCCAGCAGCTTAAATAGCGGGAGTATGGATGAGCAGTTCTTC.

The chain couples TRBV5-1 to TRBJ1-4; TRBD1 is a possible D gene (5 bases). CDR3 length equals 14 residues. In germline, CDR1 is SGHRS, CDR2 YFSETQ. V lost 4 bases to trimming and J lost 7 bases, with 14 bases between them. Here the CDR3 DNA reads TGCGCCAGCAGCCTTCGACAGCGGAGTGAAAAACTGTTTTTT. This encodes CASSLRQRSEKLFF.

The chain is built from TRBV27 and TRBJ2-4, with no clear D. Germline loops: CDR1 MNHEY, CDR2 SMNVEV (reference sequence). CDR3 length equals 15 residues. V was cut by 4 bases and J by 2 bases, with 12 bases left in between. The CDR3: CASSSYEDPKNIQYF. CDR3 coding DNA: TGTGCCAGCAGTTCTTACGAGGACCCCAAAAACATTCAGTACTTC.

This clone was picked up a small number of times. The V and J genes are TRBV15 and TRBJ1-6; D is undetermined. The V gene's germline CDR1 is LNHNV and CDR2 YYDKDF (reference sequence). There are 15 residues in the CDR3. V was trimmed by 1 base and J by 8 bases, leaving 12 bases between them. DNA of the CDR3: TGTGCCACCAGCAGAGGAACACCGATGGATTCACCCCTCCACTTT. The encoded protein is CATSRGTPMDSPLHF. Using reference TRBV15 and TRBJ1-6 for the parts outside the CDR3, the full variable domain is DAMVIQNPRYQVTQFGKPVTLSCSQTLNHNVMYWYQQKSSQAPKLLFHYYDKDFNNEADTPDNFQSRRPNTSFCFLDIRSPGLGDTAMYLCATSRGTPMDSPLHFGNGTRLTVT.

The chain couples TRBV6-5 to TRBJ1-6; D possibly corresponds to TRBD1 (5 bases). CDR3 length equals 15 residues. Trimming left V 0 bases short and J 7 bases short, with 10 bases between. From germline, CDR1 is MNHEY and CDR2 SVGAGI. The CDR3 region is CASSYSGQINSPLHF. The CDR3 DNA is TGTGCCAGCAGTTACTCGGGGCAGATAAATTCACCCCTCCACTTT.

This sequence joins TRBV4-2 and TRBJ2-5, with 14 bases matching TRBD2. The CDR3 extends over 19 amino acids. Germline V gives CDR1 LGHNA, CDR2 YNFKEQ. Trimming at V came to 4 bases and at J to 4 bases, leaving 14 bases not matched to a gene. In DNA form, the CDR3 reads TGTGCCAGCAGCCTAACGGGACTAGCGGGAGCGACCCCGTCAGAGACCCAGTACTTC. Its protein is CASSLTGLAGATPSETQYF.

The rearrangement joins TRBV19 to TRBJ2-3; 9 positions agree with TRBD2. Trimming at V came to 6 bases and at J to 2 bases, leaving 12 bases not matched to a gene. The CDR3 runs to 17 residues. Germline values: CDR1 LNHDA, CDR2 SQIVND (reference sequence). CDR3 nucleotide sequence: TGTGCCAGTAGCATCCGCGGGGCTAGCGGGAACACAGATACGCAGTATTTT. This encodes CASSIRGASGNTDTQYF.

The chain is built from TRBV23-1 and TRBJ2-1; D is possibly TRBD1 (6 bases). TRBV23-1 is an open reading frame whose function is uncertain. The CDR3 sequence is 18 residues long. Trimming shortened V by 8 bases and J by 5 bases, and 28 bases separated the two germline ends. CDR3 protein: CASGDKVTTGTSNNEQFF. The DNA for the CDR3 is TGCGCCAGCGGGGACAAGGTGACAACGGGGACGAGCAACAATGAGCAGTTCTTC.

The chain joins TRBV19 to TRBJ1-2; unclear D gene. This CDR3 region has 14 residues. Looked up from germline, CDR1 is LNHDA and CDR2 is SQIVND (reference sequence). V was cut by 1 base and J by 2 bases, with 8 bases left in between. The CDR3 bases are TGTGCCAGTAGTATAGCCGGGCTCAACTATGGCTACACCTTC. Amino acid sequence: CASSIAGLNYGYTF.

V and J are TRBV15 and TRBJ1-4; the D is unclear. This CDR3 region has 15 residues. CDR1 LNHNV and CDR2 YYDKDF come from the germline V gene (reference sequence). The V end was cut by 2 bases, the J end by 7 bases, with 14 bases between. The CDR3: CATSRSEGWVEKLFF. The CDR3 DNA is TGTGCCACCAGCAGATCAGAAGGGTGGGTTGAAAAACTGTTTTTT.

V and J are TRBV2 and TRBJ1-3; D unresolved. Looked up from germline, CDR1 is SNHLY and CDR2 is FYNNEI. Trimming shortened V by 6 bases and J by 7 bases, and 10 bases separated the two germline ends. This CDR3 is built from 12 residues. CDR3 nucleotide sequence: TGTGCCAGCAGAGGACCCGGGAACACCATATATTTT. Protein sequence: CASRGPGNTIYF.

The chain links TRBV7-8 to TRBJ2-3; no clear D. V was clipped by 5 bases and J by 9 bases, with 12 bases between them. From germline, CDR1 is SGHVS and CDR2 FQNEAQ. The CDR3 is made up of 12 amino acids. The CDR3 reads CASSRAEMTQYF. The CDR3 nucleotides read TGTGCCAGCAGCCGAGCCGAGATGACGCAGTATTTT.